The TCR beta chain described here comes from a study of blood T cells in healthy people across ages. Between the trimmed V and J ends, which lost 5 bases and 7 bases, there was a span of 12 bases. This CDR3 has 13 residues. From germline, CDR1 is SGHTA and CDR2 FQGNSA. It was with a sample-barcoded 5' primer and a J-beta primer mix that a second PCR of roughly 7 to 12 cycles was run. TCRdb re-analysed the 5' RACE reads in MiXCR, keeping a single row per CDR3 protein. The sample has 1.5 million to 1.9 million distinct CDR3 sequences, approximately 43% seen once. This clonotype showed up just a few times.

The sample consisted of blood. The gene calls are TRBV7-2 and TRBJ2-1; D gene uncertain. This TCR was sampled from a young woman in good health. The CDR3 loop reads CASSTYLGNEQFF. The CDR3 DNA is TGTGCCAGCAGCACCTACCTTGGGAATGAGCAGTTCTTC.